Below, 3 T cell receptor beta chains from the same sample are listed, as sequenced in a study of post-analysis software for immune sequencing data. Study findings and constraints: With TRBV5-6, TRBV5-1 and TRBV20-1 included, about five TRBV segments were more frequent in patients than in controls.

Unique molecular identifiers featured in each of the TCR beta cDNA libraries. MiXCR, run by TCRdb on the PCR reads, gives a single entry per CDR3 protein. The data show 150,000 to 200,000 distinct CDR3 sequences, with approximately 30% seen just once and approximately 1.6% held by the top ten. Their antigen targets remain unknown. Sequenced sample: blood. The source is a girl aged 10 to 17 with multiple sclerosis.

The V gene is TRBV6-1, the J gene TRBJ1-2; D is undetermined. The CDR3 extends over 15 amino acids. Trimming removed 1 base from V and 0 bases from J, with 9 bases in between. CDR1 MNHNS and CDR2 SASEGT come from the germline V gene. CDR3 amino acids: CASSEGLGPNYGYTF. CDR3 DNA: TGTGCCAGCAGTGAAGGGTTAGGCCCTAACTATGGCTACACCTTC.

The V and J genes are TRBV19 and TRBJ2-7; no firm D call. The end of the DNA fits TRBJ2-5 better, so the J call may be wrong. CDR1 LNHDA and CDR2 SQIVND come from the germline V gene (reference sequence). The CDR3 consists of 14 residues. Here the CDR3 DNA reads TGTGCCAGTAGTATAGATGCAGAACGGGAGACCCAGTACTTC. Residues: CASSIDAERETQYF.

On this clonotype: Since a much larger clone is just one base distant, this may be a read error. The chain employs TRBV10-3 and TRBJ2-7; the D is unclear. The CDR3 totals 12 residues. The germline V gene encodes CDR1 ENHRY and CDR2 SYGVKD. CDR3 sequence (DNA): TGTGCCATCAATGAGGATTTCTGCGAGCAGTACTTC. It specifies CAINEDFCEQYF.